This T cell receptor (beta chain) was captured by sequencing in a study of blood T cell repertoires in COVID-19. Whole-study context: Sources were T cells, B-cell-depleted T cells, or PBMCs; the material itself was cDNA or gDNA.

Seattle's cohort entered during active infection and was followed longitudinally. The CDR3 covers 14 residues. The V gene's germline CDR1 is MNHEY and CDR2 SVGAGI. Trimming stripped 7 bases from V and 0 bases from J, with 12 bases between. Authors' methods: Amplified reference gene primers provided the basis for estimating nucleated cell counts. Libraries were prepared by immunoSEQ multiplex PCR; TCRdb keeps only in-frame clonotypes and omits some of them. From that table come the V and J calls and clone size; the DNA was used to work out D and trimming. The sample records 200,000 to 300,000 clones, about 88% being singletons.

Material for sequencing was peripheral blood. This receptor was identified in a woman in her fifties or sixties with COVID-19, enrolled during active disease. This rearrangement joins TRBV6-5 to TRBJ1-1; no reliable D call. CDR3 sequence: CASKPPTMNTEAFF. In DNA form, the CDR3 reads TGTGCCAGCAAACCCCCGACAATGAACACTGAAGCTTTCTTT.